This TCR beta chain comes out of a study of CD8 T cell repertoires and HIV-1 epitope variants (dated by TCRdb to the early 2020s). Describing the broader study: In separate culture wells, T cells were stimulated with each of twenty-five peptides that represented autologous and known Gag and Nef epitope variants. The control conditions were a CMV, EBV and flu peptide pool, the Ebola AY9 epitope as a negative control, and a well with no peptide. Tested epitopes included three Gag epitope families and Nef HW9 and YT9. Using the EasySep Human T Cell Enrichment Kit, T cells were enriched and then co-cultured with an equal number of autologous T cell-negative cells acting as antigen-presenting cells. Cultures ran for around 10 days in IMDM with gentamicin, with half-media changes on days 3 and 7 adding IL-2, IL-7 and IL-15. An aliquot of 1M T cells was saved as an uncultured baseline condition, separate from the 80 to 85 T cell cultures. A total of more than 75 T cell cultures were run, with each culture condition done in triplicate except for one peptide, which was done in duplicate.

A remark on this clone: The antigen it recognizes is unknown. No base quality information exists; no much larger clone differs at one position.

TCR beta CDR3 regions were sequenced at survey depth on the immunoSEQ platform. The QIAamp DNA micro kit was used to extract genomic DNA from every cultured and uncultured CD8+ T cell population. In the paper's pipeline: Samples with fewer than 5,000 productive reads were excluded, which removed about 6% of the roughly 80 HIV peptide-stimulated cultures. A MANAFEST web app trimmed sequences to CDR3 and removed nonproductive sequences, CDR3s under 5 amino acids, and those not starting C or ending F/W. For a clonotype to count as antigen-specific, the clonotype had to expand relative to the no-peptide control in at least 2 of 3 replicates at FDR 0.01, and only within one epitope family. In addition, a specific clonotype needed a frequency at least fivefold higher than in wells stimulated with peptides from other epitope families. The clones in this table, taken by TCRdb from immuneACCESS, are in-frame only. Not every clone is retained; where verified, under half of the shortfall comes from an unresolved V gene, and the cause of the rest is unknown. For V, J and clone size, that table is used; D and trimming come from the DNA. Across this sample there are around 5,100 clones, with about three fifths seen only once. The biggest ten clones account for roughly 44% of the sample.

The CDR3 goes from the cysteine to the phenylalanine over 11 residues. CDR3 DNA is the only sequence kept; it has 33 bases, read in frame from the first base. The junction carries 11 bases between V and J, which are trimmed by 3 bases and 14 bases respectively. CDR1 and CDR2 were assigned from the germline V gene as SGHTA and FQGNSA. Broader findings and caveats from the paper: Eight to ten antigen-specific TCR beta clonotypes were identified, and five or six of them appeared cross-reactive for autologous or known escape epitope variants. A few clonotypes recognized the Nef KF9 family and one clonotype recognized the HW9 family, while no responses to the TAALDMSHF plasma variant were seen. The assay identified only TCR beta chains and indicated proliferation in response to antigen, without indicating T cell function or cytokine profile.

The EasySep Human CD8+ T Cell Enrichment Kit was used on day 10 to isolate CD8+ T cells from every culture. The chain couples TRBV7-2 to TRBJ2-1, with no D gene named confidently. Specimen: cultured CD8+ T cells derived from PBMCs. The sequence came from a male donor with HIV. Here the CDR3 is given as CASSFGPQKFF. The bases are TGTGCCAGCAGCTTCGGCCCCCAGAAGTTCTTC.